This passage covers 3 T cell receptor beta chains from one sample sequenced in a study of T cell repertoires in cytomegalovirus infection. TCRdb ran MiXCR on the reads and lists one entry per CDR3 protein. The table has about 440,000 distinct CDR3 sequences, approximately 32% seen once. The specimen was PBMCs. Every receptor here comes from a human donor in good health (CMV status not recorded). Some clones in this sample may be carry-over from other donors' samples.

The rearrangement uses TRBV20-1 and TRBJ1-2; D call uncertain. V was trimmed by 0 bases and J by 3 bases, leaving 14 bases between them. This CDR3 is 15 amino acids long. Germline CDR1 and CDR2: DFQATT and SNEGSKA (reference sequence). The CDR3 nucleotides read TGCAGTGCTAGAGATTATGCTCATTTAGACTATGGCTACACCTTC. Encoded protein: CSARDYAHLDYGYTF.

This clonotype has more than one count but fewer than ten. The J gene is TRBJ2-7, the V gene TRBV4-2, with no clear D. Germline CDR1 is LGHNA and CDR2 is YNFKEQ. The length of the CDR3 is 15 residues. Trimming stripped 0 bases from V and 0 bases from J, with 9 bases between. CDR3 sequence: CASSQDRRHSYEQYF. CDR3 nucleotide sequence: TGTGCCAGCAGCCAAGATCGGCGTCACTCCTACGAGCAGTACTTC.

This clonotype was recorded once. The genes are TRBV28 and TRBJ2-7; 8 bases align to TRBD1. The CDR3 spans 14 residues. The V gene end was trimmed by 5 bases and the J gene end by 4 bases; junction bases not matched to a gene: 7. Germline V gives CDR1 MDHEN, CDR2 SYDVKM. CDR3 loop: CASSQTGTGYEQYF. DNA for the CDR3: TGTGCCAGCAGTCAAACCGGGACAGGTTACGAGCAGTACTTC.